This entry features one T cell receptor (beta chain) sequence. Its specificity is not known. Germline loops: CDR1 SGHVS, CDR2 FNYEAQ. V was pared by 1 base and J by 7 bases, with 10 bases between. CDR3 length: 14 residues. The sample originates from a study of T cell responses to AZD1222 COVID-19 vaccine. Profiled with immunoSEQ multiplex PCR; TCRdb holds only in-frame clones, not every one. The sample holds 150,000 to 200,000 clones; approximately 93% are singletons and the top ten take over 0.8%. Study conclusions and caveats: In a largely white British group with more females than males, clonal diversity was possibly underestimated.

Sequencing was performed on peripheral blood, taken on day 0 of AZD1222 vaccination. This TCR was recovered from an adult in good health. This rearrangement joins TRBV7-6 to TRBJ1-4; no reliable D call. Here the CDR3 reads CASSLGHLGEKLFF. The CDR3 nucleotides are TGTGCCAGCAGCTTAGGACATTTAGGTGAAAAACTGTTTTTT.